These 18 T cell receptor beta chains came from one sample sequenced in a study of control samples from healthy donors and cancer patients. Sequencing used immunoSEQ multiplex PCR; TCRdb keeps in-frame clones, though not all of them. The sample consists of some 120,000 clones, around 94% of them appearing once. The sample comprised PBMCs. The receptors originated from a man older than 75 with head and neck cancer.

The chain is built from TRBV11-2 and TRBJ2-7, with TRBD1 identical over 8 bases. The germline CDR1 and CDR2 sequences are SGHAT and FQNNGV. Germline trimming cut 5 bases from V and 1 base from J; bases unmatched to any gene: 4. The CDR3 contains 14 residues. DNA of the CDR3: TGTGCCAGCAGCACCGGGACAGGTTCCTACGAGCAGTACTTC. It encodes CASSTGTGSYEQYF.

The chain links TRBV7-8 to TRBJ1-4; 10 nucleotides agree with TRBD1. The junction had 9 bases not matched to a gene; V was cut back by 4 bases and J by 10 bases. In germline, CDR1 is SGHVS, CDR2 FQNEAQ. The CDR3 runs 15 residues. The CDR3 region has the DNA TGTGCCAGCAGCTCCCCGGGACAGGGGTTACGAAAACTGTTTTTT. Translated: CASSSPGQGLRKLFF.

The rearrangement links TRBV9 to TRBJ2-1; 7 nucleotides align to TRBD2. V lost 0 bases and J lost 4; bases outside the gene matches: 4. From germline, CDR1 is SGDLS and CDR2 YYNGEE. CDR3 size: 15 residues. The CDR3 loop is CASSVGGAGYNEQFF. The CDR3 nucleotides read TGTGCCAGCAGCGTAGGGGGAGCGGGGTACAATGAGCAGTTCTTC.

The chain joins TRBV18 to TRBJ2-5; D not certain. V lost 2 bases, J lost 1 base, and 8 bases lay in between. Germline CDR1 reads KGHSH; CDR2 reads LQKENI. This CDR3 is 14 amino acids long. The CDR3 sequence: CASSPNGIQETQYF. The CDR3 DNA sequence: TGTGCCAGCTCACCAAACGGAATCCAAGAGACCCAGTACTTC.

The rearrangement uses TRBV9 and TRBJ1-1; TRBD1 is a possible D gene (6 bases). V lost 2 bases to trimming and J lost 1 base, with 9 bases between them. This CDR3 has 14 amino acids. Germline CDR1 reads SGDLS; CDR2 reads YYNGEE. The DNA for the CDR3 is TGTGCCAGCAGCGTGTTACAGGGGAACACTGAAGCTTTCTTT. It translates to CASSVLQGNTEAFF.

This chain connects TRBV12-3 or TRBV12-4 to TRBJ1-2, with D possibly TRBD1 on 6 matching bases. The CDR3 totals 12 residues. V was clipped by 6 bases and J by 7 bases, with 12 bases between them. CDR3 loop: CASSPPGVGYTF. CDR3 sequence (DNA): TGTGCCAGCAGCCCCCCAGGGGTTGGCTACACCTTC.

The chain employs TRBV3-1 (or the pseudogene TRBV3-2) and TRBJ2-1; D may be TRBD2 (5 bases). This CDR3 is built from 15 residues. Germline V gene sequence: CDR1 LGHDT, CDR2 YNNKEL (reference sequence). V was shortened by 1 base and J by 0 bases, with 7 bases between the two germline ends. DNA of the CDR3: TGTGCCAGCAGCCAAGGAAGCGGCTCCTACAATGAGCAGTTCTTC. Translated, it gives CASSQGSGSYNEQFF.

The CDR3, as DNA: TGTGCCAGCAGCTTAGCCTCCGTACTAGCGCTCCCCTACGAGCAGTACTTC. It yields the protein CASSLASVLALPYEQYF. This chain links TRBV13 with TRBJ2-7; 7 nucleotides line up with TRBD2. The CDR3 length is 17 residues. The trim removed 1 base at V and 2 bases at J, leaving 11 bases unmatched. Looked up from germline, CDR1 is PRHDT and CDR2 is FYEKMQ (reference sequence).

The chain combines TRBV6-5 with TRBJ2-1; 11 nucleotides agree with TRBD2. Germline CDR1 MNHEY, CDR2 SVGAGI. The CDR3 is 15 amino acids. Trimming cost V 8 bases and J 7 bases; bases outside gene matches: 10. CDR3 in amino acids: CASGLAGGPFNEQFF. In nucleotides, the CDR3 is TGTGCCAGCGGTTTAGCGGGGGGGCCGTTTAATGAGCAGTTCTTC.

The chain carries TRBV6-5 and TRBJ2-4; D is tentatively TRBD1 or TRBD2 (5 bases each). Germline V gene lookup returns CDR1 MNHEY and CDR2 SVGAGI. Trimming pared 3 bases from V and 5 bases from J, leaving 14 bases between. CDR3 size: 15 residues. CDR3 in DNA: TGTGCCAGCAGTTATGTGGGGGTTGGTCAAAACATTCAGTACTTC. Encoded protein: CASSYVGVGQNIQYF.

CDR3 in DNA: TGTGCCAGCCGTAGGGGGAGTGAAAAACTGTTTTTT. As protein: CASRRGSEKLFF. The V call is TRBV6-5, the J call TRBJ1-4; tentatively, D is TRBD1 (6 bases). The CDR3 is 12 amino acids. V lost 8 bases and J 7 bases, leaving 11 bases between the germline ends. Germline V lookup: CDR1 MNHEY, CDR2 SVGAGI.

DNA of the CDR3: TGTGCCAGCAGTTTAGTTATTGGGGCGGCCTATGGCTACACCTTC. This gives the protein CASSLVIGAAYGYTF. This chain connects TRBV27 to TRBJ1-2, with a weak D call TRBD1 (5 bases). V shed 2 bases and J shed 4 bases, with 14 bases lying between them. From germline, CDR1 is MNHEY and CDR2 SMNVEV (reference sequence). This CDR3 is built from 15 residues.

This clone was observed a single time. The chain employs TRBV25-1 and TRBJ1-1; possible D gene TRBD1, 6 bases. The CDR3 has 15 residues. Trimming pared 3 bases from V and 6 bases from J, leaving 17 bases between. Per the germline V gene, CDR1 is MGHDK and CDR2 is SYGVNS. This CDR3 is CASSDWGGGTSEAFF. Here the CDR3 DNA reads TGTGCCAGCAGTGATTGGGGAGGGGGAACCTCTGAAGCTTTCTTT. Full variable domain (missing parts from reference TRBV25-1 and TRBJ1-1): EADIYQTPRYLVIGTGKKITLECSQTMGHDKMYWYQQDPGMELHLIHYSYGVNSTEKGDLSSESTVSRIRTEHFPLTLESARPSHTSQYLCASSDWGGGTSEAFFGQGTRLTVV.

The gene calls are TRBV12-3 or TRBV12-4 and TRBJ1-2, with D unclear. Trimming shortened V by 2 bases and J by 3 bases, and 7 bases separated the two germline ends. The CDR3 extends over 13 amino acids. In nucleotides, the CDR3 is TGTGCCAGCAGTTTACGAGTCGACTATGGCTACACCTTC. Its translation: CASSLRVDYGYTF.

V gene TRBV27 combines with J gene TRBJ2-3; a weak D match, TRBD2 (6 bases). V lost 7 bases to trimming and J lost 2 bases, with 13 bases between them. The CDR3 runs to 14 residues. Germline V gene lookup returns CDR1 MNHEY and CDR2 SMNVEV (reference sequence). The CDR3: CASTPRGTTDTQYF. CDR3 DNA sequence: TGTGCCAGCACCCCCCGGGGGACCACAGATACGCAGTATTTT.

The chain is built from TRBV12-5 and TRBJ2-3, with TRBD1 identical over 9 bases. This CDR3 spans 14 amino acids. With V trimmed by 8 bases and J by 7 bases, 10 bases remained unmatched. Per the germline V gene, CDR1 is LGHNT and CDR2 is FRNRAP. CDR3 bases: TGTGCTAGTTGCTGGGACAGGGTCTCCAATACGCAGTATTTT. It encodes CASCWDRVSNTQYF. Looking up the rest from reference TRBV12-5 and TRBJ2-3 gives the full variable domain: DARVTQTPRHKVTEMGQEVTMRCQPILGHNTVFWYRQTMMQGLELLAYFRNRAPLDDSGMPKDRFSAEMPDATLATLKIQPSEPRDSAVYFCASCWDRVSNTQYFGPGTRLTVL.

This clone was seen a single time. CDR3 loop: CASSPMSSAGVGKYF. CDR3 nucleotide sequence: TGTGCCAGCTCACCCATGAGTTCAGCGGGAGTGGGCAAGTACTTC. This rearrangement joins TRBV18 to TRBJ2-7; 8 bases fit TRBD2. Looked up from germline, CDR1 is KGHSH and CDR2 is LQKENI. The V and J ends lost 3 bases and 11 bases, in that order; junction bases with no gene match: 15. The CDR3 consists of 15 residues. The variable domain in full, with the rest retrieved from reference TRBV18 and TRBJ2-7, is NAGVMQNPRHLVRRRGQEARLRCSPMKGHSHVYWYRQLPEEGLKFMVYLQKENIIDESGMPKERFSAEFPKEGPSILRIQQVVRGDSAAYFCASSPMSSAGVGKYFGPGTRLTVT.

The chain couples TRBV9 to TRBJ2-1; TRBD1 matches at 10 bases. The junction had 4 bases not matched to a gene; V was cut back by 3 bases and J by 4 bases. CDR3 size: 15 residues. CDR1 is SGDLS and CDR2 is YYNGEE in the germline V gene. The DNA for the CDR3 is TGTGCCAGCAGCGCGGGACAGGGGACGTACAATGAGCAGTTCTTC. It encodes CASSAGQGTYNEQFF.